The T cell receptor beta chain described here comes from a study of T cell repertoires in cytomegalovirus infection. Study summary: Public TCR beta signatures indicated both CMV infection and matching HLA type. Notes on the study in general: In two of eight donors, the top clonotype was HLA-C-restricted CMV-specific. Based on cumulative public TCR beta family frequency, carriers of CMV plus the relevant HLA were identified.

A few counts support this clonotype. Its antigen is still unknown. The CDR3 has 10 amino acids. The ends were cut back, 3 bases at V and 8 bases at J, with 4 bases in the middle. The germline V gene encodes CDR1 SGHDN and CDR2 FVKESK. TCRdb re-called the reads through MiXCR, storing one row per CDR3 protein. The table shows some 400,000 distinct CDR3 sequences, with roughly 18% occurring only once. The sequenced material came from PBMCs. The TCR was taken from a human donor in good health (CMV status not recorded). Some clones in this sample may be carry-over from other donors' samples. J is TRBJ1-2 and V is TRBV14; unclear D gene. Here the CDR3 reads CASSQEGYTF. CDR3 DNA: TGTGCCAGCAGCCAGGAAGGCTACACCTTC.